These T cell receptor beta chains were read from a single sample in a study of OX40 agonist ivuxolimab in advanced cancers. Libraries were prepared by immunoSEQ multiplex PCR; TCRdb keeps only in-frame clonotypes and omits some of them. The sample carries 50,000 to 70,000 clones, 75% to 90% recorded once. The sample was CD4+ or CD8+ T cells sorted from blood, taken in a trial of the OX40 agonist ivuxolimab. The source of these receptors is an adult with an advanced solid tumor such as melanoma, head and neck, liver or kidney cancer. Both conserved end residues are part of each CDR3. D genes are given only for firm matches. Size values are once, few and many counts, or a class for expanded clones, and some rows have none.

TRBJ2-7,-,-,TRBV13,CASSGSGTGLLEQYF,TGTGCCAGCAGCGGATCCGGGACTGGGCTTCTCGAGCAGTACTTC
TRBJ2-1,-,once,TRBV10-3,CAISAGTNFNEQFF,TGTGCCATCAGTGCTGGGACCAACTTCAATGAGCAGTTCTTC
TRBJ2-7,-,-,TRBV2,CASRGYEQYF,TGTGCCAGCAGAGGCTACGAGCAGTACTTC
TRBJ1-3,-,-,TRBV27,CASSLSRGSGNTIYF,TGTGCCAGCAGTTTATCTAGGGGGTCTGGAAACACCATATATTTT
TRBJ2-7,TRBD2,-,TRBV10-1,CASSDREDYYEQYF,TGCGCCAGCAGTGACCGGGAGGATTACTACGAGCAGTACTTC
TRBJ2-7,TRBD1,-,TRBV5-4,CASSWDRGNYEQYF,TGTGCCAGCAGCTGGGACAGGGGCAACTACGAGCAGTACTTC
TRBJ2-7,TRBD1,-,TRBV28,CATGGTGRPYEQYF,TGTGCCACCGGAGGGACAGGGAGACCCTACGAGCAGTACTTC
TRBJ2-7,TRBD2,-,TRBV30,CAWSVLFLGGEPSYEQYF,TGTGCCTGGAGTGTACTCTTTTTGGGGGGGGAACCCTCCTACGAGCAGTACTTC
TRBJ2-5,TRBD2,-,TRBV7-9,CASSLSSSSGQETQYF,TGTGCCAGCAGCTTATCTTCCTCTAGCGGCCAAGAGACCCAGTACTTC
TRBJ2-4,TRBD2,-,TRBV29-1,CSVRTSGRAGKNIQYF,TGCAGCGTAAGGACTAGCGGGAGGGCCGGCAAAAACATTCAGTACTTC
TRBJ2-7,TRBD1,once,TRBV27,CASSLLVTGASDEQYF,TGTGCCAGCAGTTTATTAGTAACAGGGGCGTCGGACGAGCAGTACTTC
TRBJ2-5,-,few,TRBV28,CASSRRTGRVGETQYF,TGTGCCAGCAGTAGGCGGACAGGGAGGGTTGGGGAGACCCAGTACTTC
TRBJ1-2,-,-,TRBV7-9,CASSPIRANYGYTF,TGTGCCAGCAGCCCTATACGGGCTAACTATGGCTACACCTTC
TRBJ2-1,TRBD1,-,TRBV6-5,CASSYTTGDEQFF,TGTGCCAGCAGTTACACCACAGGGGATGAGCAGTTCTTC
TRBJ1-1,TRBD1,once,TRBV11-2,CASSLGTSTGAGEAFF,TGTGCCAGCAGCTTAGGGACATCGACAGGGGCGGGTGAAGCTTTCTTT
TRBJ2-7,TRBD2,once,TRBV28,CASSFSSGRAAEQYF,TGTGCCAGCAGTTTCAGTAGCGGGAGGGCCGCCGAGCAGTACTTC
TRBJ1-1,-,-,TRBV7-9,CASSLGEGVSEAFF,TGTGCCAGCAGCTTAGGGGAAGGGGTCTCTGAAGCTTTCTTT
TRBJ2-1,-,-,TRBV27,CASQGGPQDPEQFF,TGTGCCAGCCAAGGGGGGCCCCAGGACCCTGAGCAGTTCTTC
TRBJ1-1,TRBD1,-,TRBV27,CASSSGGGNTEAFF,TGTGCCAGCAGCTCAGGGGGCGGGAACACTGAAGCTTTCTTT
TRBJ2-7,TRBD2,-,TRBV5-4,CASSAGLADTYEQYF,TGTGCCAGCAGCGCTGGACTAGCTGATACCTACGAGCAGTACTTC
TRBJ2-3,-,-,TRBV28,CASTSYRFTDTQYF,TGTGCCAGCACCTCCTATAGATTCACAGATACGCAGTATTTT
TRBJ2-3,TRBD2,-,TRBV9,CASSGSGRPTDTQYF,TGTGCCAGCAGCGGGAGCGGGAGGCCCACAGATACGCAGTATTTT
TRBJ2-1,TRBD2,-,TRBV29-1,CSVGLVSHNEQFF,TGCAGCGTCGGACTAGTGTCACACAATGAGCAGTTCTTC
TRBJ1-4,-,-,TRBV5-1,CASSLAQGTNEKLFF,TGCGCCAGCAGCTTGGCTCAAGGGACTAATGAAAAACTGTTTTTT
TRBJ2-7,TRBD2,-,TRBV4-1,CASSQVQLAGYEQYF,TGCGCCAGCAGCCAAGTCCAACTAGCGGGATACGAGCAGTACTTC
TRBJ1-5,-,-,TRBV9,CASSVGGNNQPQHF,TGTGCCAGCAGCGTAGGAGGTAACAATCAGCCCCAGCATTTT
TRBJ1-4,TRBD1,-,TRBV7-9,CASKQGQGLGEKLFF,TGTGCCAGCAAACAGGGGCAGGGTCTAGGTGAAAAACTGTTTTTT
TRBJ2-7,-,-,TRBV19,CATRPMTFSYEQYF,TGTGCCACTAGGCCGATGACATTCTCCTACGAGCAGTACTTC
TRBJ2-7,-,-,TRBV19,CASSAKTGEWLSEQYF,TGTGCCAGTAGCGCAAAGACGGGAGAATGGCTCTCGGAGCAGTACTTC
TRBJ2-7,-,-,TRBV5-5,CASSPEGAEQYF,TGTGCCAGCAGCCCCGAAGGGGCCGAGCAGTACTTC
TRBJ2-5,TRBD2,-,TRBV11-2,CASSSPGTSGGLQETQYF,TGTGCCAGCAGCTCCCCGGGGACTAGCGGGGGCCTCCAAGAGACCCAGTACTTC
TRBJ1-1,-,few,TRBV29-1,CSVEAGSDMNTEAFF,TGCAGCGTTGAAGCCGGGTCCGATATGAACACTGAAGCTTTCTTT
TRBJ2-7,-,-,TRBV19,CASSIGGRSSGEQYF,TGTGCCAGTAGTATAGGAGGGAGGTCCTCTGGCGAGCAGTACTTC
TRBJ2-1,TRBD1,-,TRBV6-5,CASSLGTGAGNEQFF,TGTGCCAGCAGTTTAGGGACAGGGGCGGGCAATGAGCAGTTCTTC
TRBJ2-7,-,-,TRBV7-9,CASSPLTYEQYF,TGTGCCAGCAGCCCCCTCACCTACGAGCAGTACTTC
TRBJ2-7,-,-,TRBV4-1,CASSQDPGGSYEQYF,TGCGCCAGCAGCCAAGATCCCGGGGGCTCCTACGAGCAGTACTTC
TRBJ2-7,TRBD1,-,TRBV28,CASSKFPGTGSYEQYF,TGTGCCAGCAGTAAATTCCCGGGGACAGGCTCCTACGAGCAGTACTTC
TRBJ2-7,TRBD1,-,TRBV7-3,CASSLTGTGPYEQYF,TGTGCCAGCAGCTTAACCGGGACAGGCCCCTACGAGCAGTACTTC
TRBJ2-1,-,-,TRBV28,CASSLTGSYNEQFF,TGTGCCAGCAGTTTAACGGGCTCCTACAATGAGCAGTTCTTC
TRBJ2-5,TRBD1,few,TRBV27,CASSSTLGTGETQYF,TGTGCCAGCAGTTCCACCCTCGGGACAGGGGAGACCCAGTACTTC